A selection of T cell receptor beta chains follows, all from one sample in a study of T cell repertoires in cytomegalovirus infection. TCRdb used MiXCR to reprocess the reads, holding one entry per CDR3 protein. The sample lists hundreds of thousands of distinct CDR3 sequences; roughly 33% were seen once. Their antigens remain unidentified. Material: cultured PBMCs, obtained from culture after CMV antigen stimulation. All receptors derive from a human donor in good health (CMV status not recorded). Some clones in this sample may be carry-over from other donors' samples. The CDR3 runs from the conserved cysteine through the conserved F or W.

CDR3aa: CASSLNAGTGELFF; v_gene: TRBV11-2; len: 14; j_gene: TRBJ2-2
CDR3aa: CASGGTGNEQFF; v_gene: TRBV7-6; len: 12; j_gene: TRBJ2-1
CDR3aa: CASSGVAGGAGEQYF; v_gene: TRBV7-2; len: 15; j_gene: TRBJ2-7
CDR3aa: CASQDGLAGGLDTQYF; v_gene: TRBV27; len: 16; j_gene: TRBJ2-3
CDR3aa: CASHRGGEAFF; v_gene: TRBV2; len: 11; j_gene: TRBJ1-1
CDR3aa: CASSLTRAVTEAFF; v_gene: TRBV27; len: 14; j_gene: TRBJ1-1
CDR3aa: CASRPAPDTMNTEAFF; v_gene: TRBV23-1; len: 16; j_gene: TRBJ1-1
CDR3aa: CASREAGVPHNEQFF; v_gene: TRBV6-2/TRBV6-3; len: 15; j_gene: TRBJ2-1
CDR3aa: CATYRLGGLETQYF; v_gene: TRBV7-9; len: 14; j_gene: TRBJ2-5
CDR3aa: CASSRTSGRPDTQYF; v_gene: TRBV7-2; len: 15; j_gene: TRBJ2-3
CDR3aa: CASRGAGYTF; v_gene: TRBV7-2; len: 10; j_gene: TRBJ1-2
CDR3aa: CASSSVALPNTEAFF; v_gene: TRBV5-6; len: 15; j_gene: TRBJ1-1
CDR3aa: CASSQDPDTDTQYF; v_gene: TRBV4-2; len: 14; j_gene: TRBJ2-3
CDR3aa: CASSGVLGNEQFF; v_gene: TRBV19; len: 13; j_gene: TRBJ2-1
CDR3aa: CASSEAGSSGGWDTQYF; v_gene: TRBV6-1; len: 17; j_gene: TRBJ2-3
CDR3aa: CSVEVGPRGYGYTF; v_gene: TRBV29-1; len: 14; j_gene: TRBJ1-2
CDR3aa: CASSPWQPPGQPQHF; v_gene: TRBV7-9; len: 15; j_gene: TRBJ1-5
CDR3aa: CASSYATSNKQFF; v_gene: TRBV6-2/TRBV6-3; len: 13; j_gene: TRBJ2-1
CDR3aa: CSAREDGAGGTEAFF; v_gene: TRBV20-1; len: 15; j_gene: TRBJ1-1
CDR3aa: CASSSDRGRKNYGYTF; v_gene: TRBV6-5; len: 16; j_gene: TRBJ1-2
CDR3aa: CASTFLHEQYF; v_gene: TRBV6-5; len: 11; j_gene: TRBJ2-7
CDR3aa: CASKGRSGSADTQYF; v_gene: TRBV19; len: 15; j_gene: TRBJ2-3